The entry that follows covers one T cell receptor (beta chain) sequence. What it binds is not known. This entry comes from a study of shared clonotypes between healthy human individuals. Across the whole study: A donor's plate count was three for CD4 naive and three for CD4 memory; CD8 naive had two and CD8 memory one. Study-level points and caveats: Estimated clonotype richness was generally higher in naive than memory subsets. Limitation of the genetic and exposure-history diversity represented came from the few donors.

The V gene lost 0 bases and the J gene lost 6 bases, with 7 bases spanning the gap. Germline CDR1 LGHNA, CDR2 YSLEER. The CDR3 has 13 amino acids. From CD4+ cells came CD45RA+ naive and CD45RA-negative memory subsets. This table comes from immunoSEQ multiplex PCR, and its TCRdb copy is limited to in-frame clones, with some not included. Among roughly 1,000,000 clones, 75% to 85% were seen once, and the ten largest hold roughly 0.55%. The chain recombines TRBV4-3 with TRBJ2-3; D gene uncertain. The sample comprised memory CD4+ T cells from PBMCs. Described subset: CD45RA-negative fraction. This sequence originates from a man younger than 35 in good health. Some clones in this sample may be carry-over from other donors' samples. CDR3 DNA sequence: TGCGCCAGCAGCCAAGAGGGTGCGGATACGCAGTATTTT. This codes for CASSQEGADTQYF.